The subject of this entry is one T cell receptor (beta chain). The data were taken from a study of CDR3 diversity in severe acne. Germline values: CDR1 DFQATT, CDR2 SNEGSKA (reference sequence). The CDR3 consists of 15 residues. V was clipped by 3 bases and J by 1 base; unmatched bases: 7. TCRdb processed the PCR reads anew with MiXCR; each CDR3 protein has one entry. The table includes 89,000 or so distinct CDR3 sequences, around 50% detected once. The chain combines TRBV20-1 with TRBJ2-7; 9 nucleotides line up with TRBD1. The sample was blood. This TCR was recovered from a male donor in good health, serving as a control. DNA for the CDR3: TGCAGTGCTAGCAACCCGGGACAGGGATCCTACGAGCAGTACTTC. Translation gives CSASNPGQGSYEQYF.